This paragraph covers one T cell receptor (beta chain) sequence. Repertoires were generated with immunoSEQ multiplex PCR, while TCRdb's copy carries only in-frame clones and drops some. Of over 85,000 clones in the sample, around nine tenths were seen once. This specimen comes from a study of blood T cell repertoires in COVID-19. Study overall: T cells, B-cell-depleted T cells, or PBMCs provided the cDNA or gDNA that served as material.

V was pared by 0 bases and J by 6 bases, with 9 bases between. The CDR3 loop spans 13 amino acids. The chain employs TRBV12-3 or TRBV12-4 and TRBJ2-7; tentative D call: TRBD2 (5 bases). The sequenced sample consisted of peripheral blood. The TCR sequence derives from a woman aged 50 to 60 with COVID-19, enrolled during active disease. CDR3 nucleotides: TGTGCCAGCAGTTTAGCCTCGGGGTTCGAGCAGTACTTC. Amino acids: CASSLASGFEQYF.